The 24 T cell receptor beta chains below all came from one sample that was sequenced in a study of blood T cell repertoires in COVID-19. Method: immunoSEQ multiplex PCR; TCRdb's copy keeps in-frame clones and lacks some. The profile covers fewer than 130,000 clones, with 69% appearing a single time and approximately 5.9% taken by the ten largest. Specimen: peripheral blood. The receptor source for this set is a man older than 75 with acute or convalescent COVID-19.

This clone was found a few times. The V and J genes are TRBV28 and TRBJ2-7; D might be TRBD1 (5 bases). Trimming took off 5 bases at V and 3 bases at J, with 11 bases between the two ends. Germline V lookup: CDR1 MDHEN, CDR2 SYDVKM. This CDR3 comprises 13 residues. DNA of the CDR3: TGTGCCAGCAGTATCGACAGCCTCTACGAGCAGTACTTC. Translating gives CASSIDSLYEQYF. Looking up the rest from reference TRBV28 and TRBJ2-7 gives the full variable domain: DVKVTQSSRYLVKRTGEKVFLECVQDMDHENMFWYRQDPGLGLRLIYFSYDVKMKEKGDIPEGYSVSREKKERFSLILESASTNQTSMYLCASSIDSLYEQYFGPGTRLTVT.

The chain is built from TRBV6-5 and TRBJ2-5; weak D call: TRBD2 (7 bases). The ends were cut back, 6 bases at V and 5 bases at J, with 13 bases in the middle. Germline V lookup: CDR1 MNHEY, CDR2 SVGAGI. The CDR3 extends over 13 amino acids. The CDR3 DNA follows: TGTGCCAGCAGGATCGCGGGGGCTGAGACCCAGTACTTC. Its protein product is CASRIAGAETQYF.

The chain is built from TRBV28 and TRBJ1-5; no clear D. This CDR3 has 15 amino acids. V gave up 6 bases and J gave up 4 bases, with 16 bases separating them. Germline V lookup: CDR1 MDHEN, CDR2 SYDVKM. CDR3 DNA sequence: TGTGCCAGCAGCCCTGGAGGGATTAGGAATCAGCCCCAGCATTTT. It encodes CASSPGGIRNQPQHF.

The J gene is TRBJ2-3, the V gene TRBV10-3; D unclear. The V end was cut by 4 bases, the J end by 2 bases, with 10 bases between. This CDR3 has 14 residues. Germline V gene lookup returns CDR1 ENHRY and CDR2 SYGVKD. The CDR3 DNA follows: TGTGCCATCAGTGGGGCCTTTATCACAGATACGCAGTATTTT. It encodes CAISGAFITDTQYF.

V usage is TRBV9 and J usage is TRBJ2-2, with 9 bases that match TRBD2. Per germline, CDR1 SGDLS and CDR2 YYNGEE. V shed 4 bases, J shed 1 base, and the junction held 8 bases outside the gene matches. This CDR3 has 17 amino acids. CDR3 protein: CASSTRGSGGNTGELFF. CDR3 bases: TGTGCCAGCAGCACCCGGGGTAGCGGGGGGAACACCGGGGAGCTGTTTTTT.

This chain links TRBV28 with TRBJ2-2; D perhaps matches TRBD2 (6 bases). Germline V lookup: CDR1 MDHEN, CDR2 SYDVKM. The V end was cut by 6 bases, the J end by 6 bases, with 11 bases between. This CDR3 is 13 amino acids long. The CDR3 nucleotides are TGTGCCAGCAGGCAGGGAGGTGCCGGGGAGCTGTTTTTT. Translated, it gives CASRQGGAGELFF.

This clone was seen ten or more times. CDR3 in DNA: TGTGCCAGCAACTGGGGGCGGACGGGACTGTTTTTT. Translation gives CASNWGRTGLFF. V usage is TRBV6-5 and J usage is TRBJ1-4; D may be TRBD1 (6 bases). This CDR3 has 12 amino acids. The V end lost 7 bases, the J end lost 13 bases, and 16 bases lay between the germline ends. Germline V CDR1 and CDR2: MNHEY, SVGAGI.

This chain joins TRBV15 and TRBJ1-2; no firm D call. The CDR3 totals 13 residues. Trimming cost V 0 bases and J 4 bases, with 6 bases left between them. Germline CDR1 and CDR2: LNHNV and YYDKDF (reference sequence). Written as DNA, the CDR3 is TGTGCCACCAGCAGAGATTACAGCTATGGCTACACCTTC. This codes for CATSRDYSYGYTF.

This clone appeared a few times. The CDR3 here is CASSYIQGFMNEQFF. Here the CDR3 DNA reads TGTGCCAGCAGTTACATACAGGGGTTTATGAATGAGCAGTTCTTC. The gene calls are TRBV6-2 or TRBV6-3 and TRBJ2-1; 7 positions match TRBD1. This CDR3 has 15 residues. Germline trimming cut 2 bases from V and 7 bases from J; bases unmatched to any gene: 8. Germline values: CDR1 MNHEY, CDR2 SVGEGT.

DNA of the CDR3: TGTGCCAGCAGTGAACGACTCCCGAACACTGAAGCTTTCTTT. This codes for CASSERLPNTEAFF. This chain joins TRBV2 and TRBJ1-1, with no clear D. CDR1 is SNHLY and CDR2 is FYNNEI in the germline V gene. The CDR3 totals 14 residues. The V end lost 2 bases, the J end lost 1 base, and 8 bases lay between the germline ends.

The genes are TRBV5-6 and TRBJ2-7, with TRBD2 matching 7 bases. This CDR3 comprises 13 residues. With V trimmed by 0 bases and J by 5 bases, 2 bases remained unmatched. Germline values: CDR1 SGHDT, CDR2 YYEEEE. The CDR3 region is CASSLGLADEQYF. The DNA of the CDR3 is TGTGCCAGCAGCTTGGGACTAGCTGACGAGCAGTACTTC.

Concerning this clone itself: Other nucleotide sequences from this sample produce the same CDR3. J is TRBJ2-7 and V is TRBV6-2 or TRBV6-3; TRBD1 agrees at 9 bases. The J segment lost 2 bases and the V segment lost 5 bases, leaving 4 bases of the junction unmatched. There are 14 residues in the CDR3. Germline CDR1 reads MNHEY; CDR2 reads SVGEGT. In nucleotides, the CDR3 is TGTGCCAGCAGTCTGACAGGGGGAGCCTACGAGCAGTACTTC. Translation: CASSLTGGAYEQYF.

This clone is labeled medium-sized. The V call is TRBV10-3, the J call TRBJ1-6; unclear D gene. Germline CDR1 and CDR2: ENHRY and SYGVKD. There are 14 residues in the CDR3. Deletions cut 6 bases from V and 4 bases from J, with 10 bases between. The CDR3 is CAISPGSYNSPLHF. Here the CDR3 DNA reads TGTGCCATCAGCCCCGGGTCTTATAATTCACCCCTCCACTTT.

The chain links TRBV20-1 to TRBJ1-6; no reliable D call. The CDR3 runs to 13 residues. Germline-derived CDR1 and CDR2 are DFQATT and SNEGSKA (reference sequence). Deletions cut 3 bases from V and 8 bases from J, with 11 bases between. The CDR3 region has the DNA TGCAGTGCTAGTTGGTCAGTGGATTCACCCCTCCACTTT. This translates into CSASWSVDSPLHF.

This chain connects TRBV11-2 to TRBJ2-3; a weak D match, TRBD2 (5 bases). Trimming took off 1 base at V and 0 bases at J, with 11 bases between the two ends. The CDR3 loop spans 16 amino acids. CDR1 is SGHAT, CDR2 FQNNGV, per germline. The CDR3 sequence: CASSLARRGSTDTQYF. CDR3 in DNA: TGTGCCAGCAGCTTAGCCCGACGAGGGAGCACAGATACGCAGTATTTT.

CDR3 sequence: CASTYRTPGELFF. CDR3 coding DNA: TGTGCCAGTACTTATCGGACACCCGGGGAGCTGTTTTTT. The chain employs TRBV19 and TRBJ2-2; a possible D gene is TRBD1 (5 bases). The CDR3 sequence is 13 residues long. Deletions cut 7 bases from V and 6 bases from J, with 12 bases between. Per the germline V gene, CDR1 is LNHDA and CDR2 is SQIVND (reference sequence).

V is TRBV2 and J is TRBJ2-7, with TRBD2 matching over 8 bases. This CDR3 comprises 16 residues. CDR1 and CDR2 (germline): SNHLY, FYNNEI. The V gene end was trimmed by 0 bases and the J gene end by 2 bases; junction bases not matched to a gene: 6. The CDR3 is CASSEAFIGRAYEQYF. The CDR3, as DNA: TGTGCCAGCAGTGAAGCCTTCATCGGGAGGGCCTACGAGCAGTACTTC. Full variable domain (rest looked up from reference TRBV2 and TRBJ2-7): EPEVTQTPSHQVTQMGQEVILRCVPISNHLYFYWYRQILGQKVEFLVSFYNNEISEKSEIFDDQFSVERPDGSNFTLKIRSTKLEDSAMYFCASSEAFIGRAYEQYFGPGTRLTVT.

This clone was detected ten times or more. The chain is built from TRBV11-2 and TRBJ1-2, with 8 positions matching TRBD1. J gave up 2 bases and V 2 bases, and 1 base lay outside the gene matches. The length of the CDR3 is 14 residues. CDR1 and CDR2 (germline): SGHAT, FQNNGV. CDR3 sequence (DNA): TGTGCCAGCAGCTTATGGGACAGGAACTATGGCTACACCTTC. It is translated as CASSLWDRNYGYTF.

The rearrangement links TRBV11-2 to TRBJ1-2; 10 positions match TRBD1. Germline assignment: CDR1 SGHAT and CDR2 FQNNGV. The trim removed 4 bases at V and 4 bases at J, leaving 6 bases unmatched. CDR3 size: 15 residues. DNA of the CDR3: TGTGCCAGCAGCTCTGACAGGGGGCCTCTCTATGGCTACACCTTC. It encodes CASSSDRGPLYGYTF.

V is TRBV5-1 and J is TRBJ2-7; D gene ambiguous. This CDR3 region has 15 residues. CDR1 is SGHRS and CDR2 is YFSETQ in the germline V gene. V lost 0 bases and J lost 3, with 13 bases in between. The chain's CDR3 is CASSLGFGSFYEQYF. The CDR3 region has the DNA TGCGCCAGCAGCTTGGGGTTCGGTAGTTTCTACGAGCAGTACTTC.

This clone qualifies as medium-sized. The V and J genes are TRBV5-1 and TRBJ1-1; D is unresolved. From germline, CDR1 is SGHRS and CDR2 YFSETQ. The CDR3 extends over 14 amino acids. V was cut by 2 bases and J by 5 bases, with 13 bases left in between. This CDR3 reads CASSLRGSGTEAFF. The CDR3 nucleotides are TGCGCCAGCAGCTTACGGGGATCGGGAACTGAAGCTTTCTTT.

The chain combines TRBV19 with TRBJ1-1; the D gene is possibly TRBD1 (5 bases). The CDR3 covers 13 residues. CDR1 is LNHDA, CDR2 SQIVND, per germline (reference sequence). Trimming cost V 7 bases and J 0 bases, with 9 bases left between them. CDR3 region: CASTTGVNTEAFF. As DNA, the CDR3 is TGTGCCAGTACTACAGGTGTGAACACTGAAGCTTTCTTT.

The chain joins TRBV6-2 or TRBV6-3 to TRBJ2-5, with TRBD2 matching 9 bases. Germline CDR1 MNHEY, CDR2 SVGEGT. V was pared by 2 bases and J by 1 base, with 11 bases of the junction left unmatched. There are 18 residues in the CDR3. Written as DNA, the CDR3 is TGTGCCAGCAGTTACGACCCTAGCGGGACGACGAGCCAAGAGACCCAGTACTTC. Protein product: CASSYDPSGTTSQETQYF.

Concerning this clone: Other DNA sequences in this sample translate to the same CDR3. The CDR3 is CASSLDGGGELFF. CDR3 coding DNA: TGTGCCAGCAGCCTCGACGGCGGGGGGGAGCTGTTTTTT. This rearrangement joins TRBV28 to TRBJ2-2; D may be TRBD2 (5 bases). Germline CDR1 MDHEN, CDR2 SYDVKM. The CDR3 length is 13 residues. The V end was cut by 6 bases, the J end by 8 bases, with 13 bases between.